This T cell receptor (beta chain) originates from a study of blood T cells in healthy people across ages. Overall study: Using template switching, researchers captured about one barcoded beta molecule for each two T cells.

This clonotype came up a few times. The antigen remains unidentified. No fewer than 7 million PBMCs went into each sample. Using a J-beta primer mix together with a sample-barcoded 5' primer, a second PCR was run for roughly 7 to 12 cycles. MiXCR, applied by TCRdb to the 5' RACE reads, yields one record per CDR3 protein. The data contain about 640,000 distinct CDR3 sequences, 58% of them singletons. V was clipped by 6 bases and J by 2 bases; unmatched bases: 7. The germline CDR1 and CDR2 sequences are DFQATT and SNEGSKA (reference sequence). This CDR3 has 15 residues. Study-level points and caveats: The donors' CMV status was not determined, possibly confounding changes in expanded clonotypes. Long-lived donors carried more naive CD4+ cells and greater diversity than aged donors.

The chain recombines TRBV20-1 with TRBJ2-5; TRBD2 aligns across 12 bases. Sequences were obtained from blood. The source of this sequence is a man aged 55-75 years in good health. CDR3 nucleotides: TGCAGTGCCGACACGGGACTAGCGGGTCAAGAGACCCAGTACTTC. It translates to CSADTGLAGQETQYF.